A selection of T cell receptor beta chains follows, all from one sample in a study of blood T cell repertoires in COVID-19. TCRdb's copy holds only in-frame clones and misses some; the assay was immunoSEQ multiplex PCR. The sample lists under 150,000 clones, around nine tenths occurring once. The sample was peripheral blood. The receptors come from a woman in her sixties or seventies who had recovered from COVID-19. CDR3s include the opening cysteine and the closing phenylalanine or tryptophan. Each record gives: V gene, J gene, CDR3 protein.

TRBV2	TRBJ2-2	CASGQALNTGELFF
TRBV4-1	TRBJ2-4	CASSPSAPRGNIQYF
TRBV6-2/TRBV6-3	TRBJ1-5	CASSRQGGQPQHF
TRBV25-1	TRBJ2-2	CASSERINTGELFF
TRBV7-2	TRBJ2-6	CASSQRPGGPSSGANVLTF
TRBV7-9	TRBJ2-7	CASSLEAFSGSYEQYF
TRBV18	TRBJ1-1	CASSRGGTELMNTEAFF
TRBV30	TRBJ2-3	CAWSKLGRPPDTQYF
TRBV3-1/TRBV3-2	TRBJ1-2	CASSLRDRGLLYGYTF
TRBV20-1	TRBJ2-7	CSARENSGQYF
TRBV7-2	TRBJ1-3	CASSLNAGGSGNTIYF
TRBV5-6	TRBJ2-2	CASSLDRATGELFF
TRBV7-2	TRBJ2-5	CASSASTVSGTQYF
TRBV4-2	TRBJ2-3	CASSQGRGDTQYF
TRBV5-1	TRBJ2-3	CASSQQASRTDTQYF
TRBV27	TRBJ2-2	CASSLGLNTGELFF
TRBV7-8	TRBJ1-1	CASSTKALTDSNTEAFF
TRBV29-1	TRBJ2-2	CSVFRNTGELFF
TRBV7-9	TRBJ2-2	CASRSTGPGELFF
TRBV4-3	TRBJ2-7	CASSQVGGSISYEQYF
TRBV13	TRBJ1-6	CASSTLRDYNSPLHF
TRBV24-1	TRBJ2-6	CATGDRGFSGANVLTF
TRBV6-2/TRBV6-3	TRBJ1-1	CASSFGGQYTEAFF
TRBV11-2	TRBJ2-7	CASSLEAEQYF
TRBV18	TRBJ1-2	CASAPQGVSYGYTF
TRBV18	TRBJ1-2	CASSLSRDDGYTF
TRBV5-5	TRBJ1-5	CASSAHQGGQPQHF
TRBV7-9	TRBJ1-1	CASSLTPPGTEAFF
TRBV4-2	TRBJ2-1	CASSQGRRGNEQFF
TRBV12-3/TRBV12-4	TRBJ1-1	CASRQENTEAFF
TRBV7-2	TRBJ2-7	CASSSDRGVVYEQYF
TRBV20-1	TRBJ2-7	CSASSGVRDEQYF
TRBV5-5	TRBJ2-5	CASSARTGQETQYF
TRBV9	TRBJ2-2	CASSFRLAGELFF
TRBV30	TRBJ2-7	CAWSMGLEAYEQYF
TRBV3-1/TRBV3-2	TRBJ1-1	CASSQDLGGLGAFF
TRBV7-2	TRBJ1-1	CASSFQGVRDTEAFF
TRBV28	TRBJ1-4	CASSSQGAGNEKLFF